Shown below are 7 T cell receptor beta chains from a single sample sequenced in a study of T cell responses to AZD1222 COVID-19 vaccine. Clones were read by immunoSEQ multiplex PCR, and TCRdb kept only the in-frame ones, dropping some. The sample lists about 180,000 clones; about 93% were seen once. The input for sequencing was peripheral blood, taken 28 days after the second AZD1222 dose. The receptors were sampled from an adult who received the AZD1222 COVID-19 vaccine.

The chain is built from TRBV6-2 or TRBV6-3 and TRBJ1-4; D uncertain. V lost 6 bases, J lost 5 bases, and 13 bases lay in between. From germline, CDR1 is MNHEY and CDR2 SVGEGT. The CDR3 is made up of 14 amino acids. The CDR3 bases are TGTGCCAGCAGCCCCGACGGAAGCAATGAAAAACTGTTTTTT. Amino acid sequence: CASSPDGSNEKLFF.

The V and J genes are TRBV3-1 (or the pseudogene TRBV3-2) and TRBJ2-7; TRBD1 matches 7 bases. This CDR3 is 16 amino acids long. With V trimmed by 3 bases and J by 3 bases, 11 bases remained unmatched. Germline CDR1 reads LGHDT; CDR2 reads YNNKEL (reference sequence). The CDR3 DNA reads TGTGCCAGCAGCCACGACCGGGACAGCGGTTTCTACGAGCAGTACTTC. Protein: CASSHDRDSGFYEQYF.

The genes are TRBV18 and TRBJ2-7; 7 nucleotides match TRBD2. The V gene end was trimmed by 4 bases and the J gene end by 1 base; junction bases not matched to a gene: 13. CDR3 length equals 17 residues. The V gene's germline CDR1 is KGHSH and CDR2 LQKENI. This chain's CDR3 is CASSQQYRLAESYEQYF. The CDR3 DNA follows: TGTGCCAGCTCACAACAATACCGCCTAGCGGAGTCCTACGAGCAGTACTTC.

In its sample, this clone was seen once. The rearrangement joins TRBV15 to TRBJ1-2, with a tentative D call TRBD1 (5 bases). Trimming removed 5 bases from V and 3 bases from J, with 10 bases in between. Per germline, CDR1 LNHNV and CDR2 YYDKDF (reference sequence). The CDR3 runs 13 residues. The CDR3 region is CATSVQGDYGYTF. CDR3 sequence (DNA): TGTGCCACCAGCGTCCAGGGAGACTATGGCTACACCTTC.

The rearrangement links TRBV29-1 to TRBJ2-7, with D tentatively TRBD2 (5 bases). Germline loops: CDR1 SQVTM, CDR2 ANQGSEA. Trimming pared 1 base from V and 7 bases from J, leaving 14 bases between. The CDR3 is made up of 13 amino acids. This CDR3 reads CSVEVKQDWEQYF. The CDR3 DNA is TGCAGCGTTGAAGTGAAGCAGGACTGGGAGCAGTACTTC.

The sample holds one count of this clone. V and J are TRBV13 and TRBJ2-1, with TRBD2 as a possible D gene (5 bases). Germline V gene sequence: CDR1 PRHDT, CDR2 FYEKMQ (reference sequence). This CDR3 is built from 15 residues. Trimming stripped 4 bases from V and 8 bases from J, with 18 bases between. The CDR3 DNA is TGTGCCAGCAGCTCAACGGACTCATTTATGGATGAGCAGTTCTTC. It specifies CASSSTDSFMDEQFF.

The chain employs TRBV5-5 and TRBJ2-2; D remains ambiguous. Germline V CDR1 and CDR2: SGHKS, YYEKEE (reference sequence). Trimming cost V 0 bases and J 7 bases, with 4 bases left between them. CDR3 size: 12 residues. The CDR3, as DNA: TGTGCCAGCAGCTTGGAGATCGGGGAGCTGTTTTTT. It specifies CASSLEIGELFF.